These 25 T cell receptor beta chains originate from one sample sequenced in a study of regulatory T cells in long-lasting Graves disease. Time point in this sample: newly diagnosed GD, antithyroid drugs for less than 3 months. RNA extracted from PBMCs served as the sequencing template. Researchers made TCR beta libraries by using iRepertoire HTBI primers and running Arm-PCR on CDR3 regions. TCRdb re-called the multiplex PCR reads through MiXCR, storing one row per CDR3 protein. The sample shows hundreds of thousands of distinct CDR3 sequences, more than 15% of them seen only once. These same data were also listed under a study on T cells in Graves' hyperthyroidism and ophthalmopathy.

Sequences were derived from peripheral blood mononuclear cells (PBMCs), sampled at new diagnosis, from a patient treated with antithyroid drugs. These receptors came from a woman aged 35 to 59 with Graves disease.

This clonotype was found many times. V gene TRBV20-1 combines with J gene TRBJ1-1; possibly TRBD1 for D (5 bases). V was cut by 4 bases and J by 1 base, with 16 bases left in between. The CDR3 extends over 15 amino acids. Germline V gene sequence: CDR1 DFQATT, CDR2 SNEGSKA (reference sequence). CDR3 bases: TGCAGTGCTAAATGGGGGAGCCGAGGGAACACTGAAGCTTTCTTT. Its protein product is CSAKWGSRGNTEAFF.

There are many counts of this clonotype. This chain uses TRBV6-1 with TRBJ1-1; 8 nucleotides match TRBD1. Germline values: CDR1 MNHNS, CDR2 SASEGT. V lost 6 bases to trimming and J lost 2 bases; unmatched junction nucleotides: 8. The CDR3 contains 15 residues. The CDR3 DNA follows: TGTGCCAGCAGCACCCCAGGGGGCGTCAACACTGAAGCTTTCTTT. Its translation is CASSTPGGVNTEAFF.

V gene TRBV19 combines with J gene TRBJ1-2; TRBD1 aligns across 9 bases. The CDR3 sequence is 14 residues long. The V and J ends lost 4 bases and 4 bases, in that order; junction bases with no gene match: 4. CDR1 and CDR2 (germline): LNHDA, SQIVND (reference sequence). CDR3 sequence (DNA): TGTGCCAGTAGTAGGGACAGGGCTGGCTATGGCTACACCTTC. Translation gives CASSRDRAGYGYTF.

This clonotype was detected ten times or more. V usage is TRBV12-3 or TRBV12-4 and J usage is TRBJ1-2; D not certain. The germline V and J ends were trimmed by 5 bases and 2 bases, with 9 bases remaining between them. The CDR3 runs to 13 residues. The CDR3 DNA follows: TGTGCCAGCAGTCGCGGAGGAAACTATGGCTACACCTTC. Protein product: CASSRGGNYGYTF.

Here the CDR3 DNA reads TGTGCCAGCAGTTACTCTGGAAGAACACTGTTTTTT. Translated: CASSYSGRTLFF. V gene TRBV6-9 combines with J gene TRBJ1-4; no clear D. Germline V CDR1 and CDR2: MNHGY, SVAAGI. This CDR3 is built from 12 residues. The germline V and J ends were trimmed by 3 bases and 13 bases, with 12 bases remaining between them.

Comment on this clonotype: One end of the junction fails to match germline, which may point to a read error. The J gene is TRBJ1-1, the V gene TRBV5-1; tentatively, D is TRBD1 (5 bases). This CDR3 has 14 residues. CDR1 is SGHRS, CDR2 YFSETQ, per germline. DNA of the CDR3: TGCGCCAGCAGCTTGCAGGGAATGAACACTGAAGCTCTCTTT. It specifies CASSLQGMNTEALF.

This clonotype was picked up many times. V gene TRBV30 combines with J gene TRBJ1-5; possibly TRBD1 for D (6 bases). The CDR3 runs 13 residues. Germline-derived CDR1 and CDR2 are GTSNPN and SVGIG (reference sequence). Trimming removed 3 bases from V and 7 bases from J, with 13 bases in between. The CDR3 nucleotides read TGTGCCTGGAGCCAACAGGGCCCACAGCCCCAGCATTTT. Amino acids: CAWSQQGPQPQHF.

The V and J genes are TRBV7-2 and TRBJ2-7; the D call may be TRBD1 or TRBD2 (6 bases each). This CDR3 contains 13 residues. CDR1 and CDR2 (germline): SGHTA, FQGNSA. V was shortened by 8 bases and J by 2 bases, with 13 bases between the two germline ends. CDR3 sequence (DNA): TGTGCCAGCGCCGGGGGCACCACCTACGAGCAGTACTTC. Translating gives CASAGGTTYEQYF.

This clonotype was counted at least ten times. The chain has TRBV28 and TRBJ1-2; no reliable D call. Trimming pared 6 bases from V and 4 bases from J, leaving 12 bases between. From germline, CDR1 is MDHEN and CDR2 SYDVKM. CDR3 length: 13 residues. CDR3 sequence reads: CASRIDGVYGYTF. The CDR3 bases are TGTGCCAGCAGGATCGACGGTGTCTATGGCTACACCTTC.

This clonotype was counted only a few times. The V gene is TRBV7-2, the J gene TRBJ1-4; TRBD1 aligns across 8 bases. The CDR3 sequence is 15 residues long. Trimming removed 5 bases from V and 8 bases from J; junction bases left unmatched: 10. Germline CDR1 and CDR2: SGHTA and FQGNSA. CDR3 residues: CASSPRAGGQEKLFF. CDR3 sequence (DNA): TGTGCCAGCAGCCCCCGGGCAGGGGGCCAGGAAAAACTGTTTTTT.

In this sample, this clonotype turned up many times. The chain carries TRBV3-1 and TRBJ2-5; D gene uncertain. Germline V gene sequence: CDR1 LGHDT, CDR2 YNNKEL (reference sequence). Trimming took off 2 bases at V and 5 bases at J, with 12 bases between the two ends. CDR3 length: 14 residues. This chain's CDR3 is CASSQLETLETQYF. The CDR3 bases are TGTGCCAGCAGCCAACTAGAGACCCTCGAGACCCAGTACTTC.

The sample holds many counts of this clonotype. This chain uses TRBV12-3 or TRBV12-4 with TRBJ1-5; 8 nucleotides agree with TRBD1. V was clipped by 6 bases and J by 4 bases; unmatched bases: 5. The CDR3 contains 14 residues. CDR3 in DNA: TGTGCCAGCAGGTCGACAGGGGTTAATCAGCCCCAGCATTTT. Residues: CASRSTGVNQPQHF.

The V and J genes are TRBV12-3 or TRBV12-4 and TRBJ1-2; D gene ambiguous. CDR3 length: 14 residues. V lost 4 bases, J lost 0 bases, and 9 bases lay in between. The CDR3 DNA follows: TGTGCCAGCAGTTGGGTCGAGGCTAACTATGGCTACACCTTC. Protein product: CASSWVEANYGYTF.

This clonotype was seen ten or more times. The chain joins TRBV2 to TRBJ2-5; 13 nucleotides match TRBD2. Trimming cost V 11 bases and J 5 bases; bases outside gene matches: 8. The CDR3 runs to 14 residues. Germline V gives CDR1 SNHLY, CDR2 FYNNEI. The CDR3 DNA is TGTGCCGTCGGACTAGCGGGGGTTCGGGAGACCCAGTACTTC. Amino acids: CAVGLAGVRETQYF.

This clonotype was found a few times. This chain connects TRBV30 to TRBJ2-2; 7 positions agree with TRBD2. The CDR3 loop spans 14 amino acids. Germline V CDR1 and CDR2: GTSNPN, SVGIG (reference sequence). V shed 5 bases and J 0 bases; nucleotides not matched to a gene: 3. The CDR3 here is CAWGGVSNTGELFF. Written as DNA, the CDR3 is TGTGCCTGGGGGGGGGTCTCGAACACCGGGGAGCTGTTTTTT.

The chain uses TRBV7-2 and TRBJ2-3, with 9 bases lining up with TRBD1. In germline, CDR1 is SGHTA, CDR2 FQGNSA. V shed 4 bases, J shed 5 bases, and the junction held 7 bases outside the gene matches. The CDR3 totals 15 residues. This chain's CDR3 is CASSYRTGVRDTQYF. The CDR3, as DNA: TGTGCCAGCAGCTACCGGACAGGGGTCAGAGATACGCAGTATTTT.

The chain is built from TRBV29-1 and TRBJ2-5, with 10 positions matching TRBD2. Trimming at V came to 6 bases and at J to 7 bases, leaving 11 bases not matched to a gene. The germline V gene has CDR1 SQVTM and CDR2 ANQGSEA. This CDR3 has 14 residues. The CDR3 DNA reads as TGCAGCGTCGTCGTTAGCGGGGGGACGGGGACCCAGTACTTC. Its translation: CSVVVSGGTGTQYF.

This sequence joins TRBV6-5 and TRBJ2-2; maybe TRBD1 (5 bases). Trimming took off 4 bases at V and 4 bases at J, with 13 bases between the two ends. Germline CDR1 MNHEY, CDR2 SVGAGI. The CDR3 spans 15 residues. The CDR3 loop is CASSSWTSTTGELFF. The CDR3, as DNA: TGTGCCAGCAGTTCCTGGACAAGTACCACCGGGGAGCTGTTTTTT.

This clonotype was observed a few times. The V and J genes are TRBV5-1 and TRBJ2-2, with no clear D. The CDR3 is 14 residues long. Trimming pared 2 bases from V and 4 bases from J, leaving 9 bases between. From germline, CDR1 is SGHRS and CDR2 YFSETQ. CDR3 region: CASSLRVLTGELFF. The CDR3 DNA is TGCGCCAGCAGCTTAAGGGTCCTCACCGGGGAGCTGTTTTTT.

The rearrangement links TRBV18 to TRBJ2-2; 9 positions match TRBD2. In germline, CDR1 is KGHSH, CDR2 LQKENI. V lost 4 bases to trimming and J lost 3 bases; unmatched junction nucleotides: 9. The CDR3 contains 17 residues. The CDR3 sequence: CASSLSGLAADTGELFF. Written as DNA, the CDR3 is TGTGCCAGCTCACTATCGGGACTAGCAGCCGACACCGGGGAGCTGTTTTTT.

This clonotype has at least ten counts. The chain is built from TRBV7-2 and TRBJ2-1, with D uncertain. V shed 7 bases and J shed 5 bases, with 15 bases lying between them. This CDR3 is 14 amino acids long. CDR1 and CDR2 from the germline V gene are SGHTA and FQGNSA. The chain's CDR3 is CASTAIQWDNEQFF. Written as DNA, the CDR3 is TGTGCCAGCACCGCGATACAGTGGGACAATGAGCAGTTCTTC.

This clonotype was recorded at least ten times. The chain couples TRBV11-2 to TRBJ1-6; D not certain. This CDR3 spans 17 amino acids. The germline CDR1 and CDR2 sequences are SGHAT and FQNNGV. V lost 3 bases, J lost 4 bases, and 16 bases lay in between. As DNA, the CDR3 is TGTGCCAGCAGCTTCAACGTTGGGCGCCATTATAATTCACCCCTCCACTTT. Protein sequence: CASSFNVGRHYNSPLHF.

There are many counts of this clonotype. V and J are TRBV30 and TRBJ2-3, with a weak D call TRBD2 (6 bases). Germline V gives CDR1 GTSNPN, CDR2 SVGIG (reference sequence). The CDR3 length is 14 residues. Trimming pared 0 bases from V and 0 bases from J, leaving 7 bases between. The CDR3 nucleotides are TGTGCCTGGAGTGTACGGGGGAGCACAGATACGCAGTATTTT. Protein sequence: CAWSVRGSTDTQYF. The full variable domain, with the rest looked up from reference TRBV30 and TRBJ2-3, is SQTIHQWPATLVQPVGSPLSLECTVEGTSNPNLYWYRQAAGRGLQLLFYSVGIGQISSEVPQNLSASRPQDRQFILSSKKLLLSDSGFYLCAWSVRGSTDTQYFGPGTRLTVL.

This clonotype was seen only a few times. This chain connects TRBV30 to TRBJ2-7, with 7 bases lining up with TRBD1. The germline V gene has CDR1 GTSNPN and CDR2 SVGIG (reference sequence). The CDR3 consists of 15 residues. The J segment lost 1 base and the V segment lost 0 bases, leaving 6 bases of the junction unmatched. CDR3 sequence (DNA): TGTGCCTGGAGTGTAGTAGGGGGCAATTCCTACGAGCAGTACTTC. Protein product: CAWSVVGGNSYEQYF.

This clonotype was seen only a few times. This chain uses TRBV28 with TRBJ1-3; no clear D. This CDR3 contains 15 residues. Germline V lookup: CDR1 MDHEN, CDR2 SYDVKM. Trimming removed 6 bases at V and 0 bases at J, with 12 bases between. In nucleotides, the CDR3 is TGTGCCAGCAGCCCAGGACCGCGCTCTGGAAACACCATATATTTT. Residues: CASSPGPRSGNTIYF.